This T cell receptor beta chain was documented in a study of beta chain features in type 1 diabetes. One heparinised blood draw averaging about 116 mL was given by each donor. Researchers reported sorting CD4+ naive, central memory, regulatory and stem cell-like memory cells via CD45RO/CCR7/CD25/CD127/CD95/CD27. The CDR3 has 14 residues. J lost 3 bases, V lost 7 bases, and 9 bases had no gene match. The germline V gene has CDR1 GTSNPN and CDR2 SVGIG (reference sequence). On this clone itself: Its target is not known.

The authors reverse transcribed all of the isolated RNA, so sequencing captured expressed TCRB transcripts. The assay was immunoSEQ multiplex PCR, and TCRdb's table has in-frame clones only and misses some. This sample yields 200,000 to 250,000 clones, of which 68% are seen a single time; 0.053% belongs to the top ten. Study observations and caveats: Patients with type 1 diabetes carried fewer insertions and had more deletions at their VDJ junctions.

Material: naive CD4+ T cells from blood. V is TRBV30 and J is TRBJ2-1; 7 bases are a match to TRBD1. The receptor was derived from a man younger than 40 in good health. This CDR3 is CASSIRTGYNEQFF. CDR3 bases: TGTGCCTCCTCCATCCGGACAGGCTACAATGAGCAGTTCTTC.